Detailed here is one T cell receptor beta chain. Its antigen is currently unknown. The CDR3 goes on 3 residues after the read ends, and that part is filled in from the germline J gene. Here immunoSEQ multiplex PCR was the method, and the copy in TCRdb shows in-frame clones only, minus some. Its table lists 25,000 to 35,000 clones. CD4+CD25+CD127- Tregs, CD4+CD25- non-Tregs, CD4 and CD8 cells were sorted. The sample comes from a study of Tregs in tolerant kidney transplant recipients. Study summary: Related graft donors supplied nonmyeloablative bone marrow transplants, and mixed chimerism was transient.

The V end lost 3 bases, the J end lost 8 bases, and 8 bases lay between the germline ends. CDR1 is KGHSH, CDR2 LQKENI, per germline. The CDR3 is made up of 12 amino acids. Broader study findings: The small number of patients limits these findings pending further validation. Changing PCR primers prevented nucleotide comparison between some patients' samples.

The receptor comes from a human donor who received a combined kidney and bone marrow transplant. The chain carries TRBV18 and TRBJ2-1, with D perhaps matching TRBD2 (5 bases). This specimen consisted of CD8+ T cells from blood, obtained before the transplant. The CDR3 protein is CASSPTGYEQFF. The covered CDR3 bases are TGTGCCAGCTCACCGACGGGGTATGAG.